This TCR beta chain was retrieved from a study of CD8+ T cells in alopecia areata. Study overall: Treatment of the treated patients consisted of oral tofacitinib, 5 to 10 mg twice daily. A 6-month period off drug followed tofacitinib, which lasted 6 to 18 months. Whole-study results and caveats: Affected scalp, especially in alopecia totalis/universalis, had a higher clonality than normal scalp did.

Punch biopsies of lesional scalp, plus peripheral blood, were taken from alopecia areata patients. This clone has a single count. Its specificity is unknown. Isolated RNA was reverse transcribed into cDNA used as the sequencing template. The repertoire was sequenced with immunoSEQ multiplex PCR; TCRdb's copy has only in-frame clones and lacks some. The sample records roughly 150,000 clones, around 47% being singletons. CDR3 length: 13 amino acids. Trimming pared 4 bases from V and 0 bases from J, leaving 6 bases between. The germline V gene encodes CDR1 MNHEY and CDR2 SMNVEV (reference sequence). The source material was CD4+ T cells sorted from blood. The TCR comes from a human donor with alopecia areata. This chain joins TRBV27 and TRBJ1-2; maybe TRBD1 (6 bases). The CDR3 DNA reads TGTGCCAGCAGTTGGACAGCTAACTATGGCTACACCTTC. Its translation is CASSWTANYGYTF.